The 2 T cell receptor beta chains reported below all come from one sample, sequenced in a study of T cells in Graves' hyperthyroidism and ophthalmopathy. TCR beta CDR3 regions were amplified from RNA transcripts. HTBI primers drove first-round RT-PCR of the TCR CDR3. TCRdb independently ran MiXCR on the multiplex PCR reads; one entry per CDR3 protein. The data show fewer than 250,000 distinct CDR3 sequences, approximately 23% seen once. Sequenced sample: blood. The receptors were gathered from a woman aged 40 to 50 with Graves' ophthalmopathy.

The sample holds many counts of this clonotype. V gene TRBV11-2 combines with J gene TRBJ2-7; 8 nucleotides agree with TRBD2. Trimming removed 4 bases from V and 3 bases from J; junction bases left unmatched: 8. Germline V gives CDR1 SGHAT, CDR2 FQNNGV. CDR3 size: 15 residues. CDR3 sequence: CASSSREVQFYEQYF. CDR3 coding DNA: TGTGCCAGCAGCTCGCGGGAGGTTCAATTCTACGAGCAGTACTTC.

This clonotype was seen repeatedly, ten times or more. The chain uses TRBV28 and TRBJ1-2; no clear D gene. The CDR3 runs to 14 residues. From germline, CDR1 is MDHEN and CDR2 SYDVKM. Trimming took 3 bases from V and 2 from J, leaving 10 bases between them. As DNA, the CDR3 is TGTGCCAGCAGTTTGCGGGTATCGAACTATGGCTACACCTTC. Translating it yields CASSLRVSNYGYTF.